This T cell receptor beta chain came from a study of OX40 agonist ivuxolimab in advanced cancers. Study context: Dose-escalation patients' cancers were hepatocellular carcinoma, melanoma, renal cell or head and neck cancer.

J lost 6 bases, V lost 0 bases, and 6 bases had no gene match. Germline V gene data show CDR1 as MNHNS and CDR2 as SASEGT. This CDR3 comprises 15 residues. This clone was seen only a few times. What it recognizes is unknown. The method was immunoSEQ multiplex PCR; TCRdb's version includes in-frame clones alone and lacks a portion of them. Here the sample spans 65,000 to 100,000 clones, about 90% being singletons. General study findings and limits: At doses 0.1 to 3.0 mg/kg, CD4+ and CD8+ clones expanded.

The chain employs TRBV6-1 and TRBJ2-7; 9 bases are shared with TRBD1. The receptor's source is an adult with an advanced solid tumor such as melanoma, head and neck, liver or kidney cancer. Sequencing used CD4+ or CD8+ T cells sorted from blood, obtained in a trial of the OX40 agonist ivuxolimab. The CDR3 DNA reads as TGTGCCAGCAGTGAAGCGGGACAGGGCAAGATCGAGCAGTACGTC. It codes for CASSEAGQGKIEQYV.